These 15 T cell receptor beta chains share one sample of origin, sequenced in a study of T cell responses to AZD1222 COVID-19 vaccine. This table comes from immunoSEQ multiplex PCR, and its TCRdb copy is limited to in-frame clones, with some not included. The sample lists 130,000 or so clones, under 95% occurring once. The starting material was peripheral blood, obtained on day 0 of AZD1222 vaccination. The origin of the receptors is an adult in good health.

CDR3 protein: CASRSTGGAGTDTQYF. The CDR3 region has the DNA TGTGCCAGCAGATCAACAGGGGGCGCAGGCACAGATACGCAGTATTTT. The rearrangement joins TRBV11-3 to TRBJ2-3; 9 bases line up with TRBD1. Germline values: CDR1 SGHNT, CDR2 YENEEA. There are 16 residues in the CDR3. With V trimmed by 6 bases and J by 1 base, 8 bases remained unmatched.

The CDR3 here is CASSPGGKNYGYTF. DNA of the CDR3: TGTGCCAGCAGCCCGGGGGGGAAGAACTATGGCTACACCTTC. The chain carries TRBV11-2 and TRBJ1-2; D might be TRBD1 (5 bases). There are 14 residues in the CDR3. V lost 5 bases and J lost 2, with 12 bases in between. From germline, CDR1 is SGHAT and CDR2 FQNNGV.

The V gene is TRBV6-5, the J gene TRBJ1-2, with TRBD1 matching 8 bases. Per the germline V gene, CDR1 is MNHEY and CDR2 is SVGAGI. The CDR3 consists of 14 residues. J gave up 8 bases and V 7 bases, and 12 bases lay outside the gene matches. In DNA form, the CDR3 reads TGTGCCAGCACATCCCAGGACAGGGCGGGCGGCTACACCTTC. Its protein product is CASTSQDRAGGYTF.

The gene calls are TRBV28 and TRBJ1-1; possibly TRBD1 for D (5 bases). Germline V gene lookup returns CDR1 MDHEN and CDR2 SYDVKM. V was clipped by 11 bases and J by 8 bases, with 12 bases between them. The CDR3 is 10 residues long. CDR3 loop: CAREEGEAFF. CDR3 DNA sequence: TGTGCCCGGGAAGAGGGGGAAGCTTTCTTT.

The V call is TRBV11-2, the J call TRBJ1-1, with a tentative D call TRBD1 (5 bases). CDR1 is SGHAT, CDR2 FQNNGV, per germline. The length of the CDR3 is 18 residues. V lost 5 bases, J lost 5 bases, and 27 bases lay in between. This CDR3 reads CASSPRRAQRGRWTEAFF. CDR3 DNA: TGTGCCAGCAGCCCCCGCCGGGCCCAGAGGGGAAGATGGACTGAAGCTTTCTTT.

V gene TRBV13 combines with J gene TRBJ1-1, with no clear D. The CDR3 loop spans 13 amino acids. Between the trimmed V and J ends, which lost 3 bases and 6 bases, there was a span of 11 bases. Germline V gene data show CDR1 as PRHDT and CDR2 as FYEKMQ (reference sequence). Here the CDR3 reads CASSFGSRAEAFF. CDR3 DNA: TGTGCCAGCAGCTTTGGCAGCCGGGCTGAAGCTTTCTTT.

The chain has TRBV29-1 and TRBJ1-3, with a possible D match to TRBD1 (5 bases). There are 11 residues in the CDR3. Trimming took off 5 bases at V and 7 bases at J, with 9 bases between the two ends. Germline V gives CDR1 SQVTM, CDR2 ANQGSEA. In DNA form, the CDR3 reads TGCAGCGTTCCGGGACGGAACACCATATATTTT. It is translated as CSVPGRNTIYF.

The table lists this clone with a few counts. This chain uses TRBV27 with TRBJ1-1; no firm D call. CDR1 is MNHEY and CDR2 is SMNVEV in the germline V gene (reference sequence). The length of the CDR3 is 14 residues. The V end was cut by 7 bases, the J end by 0 bases, with 12 bases between. CDR3 amino acids: CASTHWPLNTEAFF. The CDR3 DNA is TGTGCCAGCACCCACTGGCCGTTGAACACTGAAGCTTTCTTT.

The chain links TRBV30 to TRBJ1-4; 11 bases agree with TRBD1. V dropped 3 bases and J dropped 0; count of bases not matched to a gene: 6. This CDR3 has 17 amino acids. Looked up from germline, CDR1 is GTSNPN and CDR2 is SVGIG (reference sequence). The DNA of the CDR3 is TGTGCCTGGAGGGGGGGACAGGGGGAACCAACTAATGAAAAACTGTTTTTT. Protein: CAWRGGQGEPTNEKLFF.

The rearrangement uses TRBV19 and TRBJ1-2; 8 nucleotides line up with TRBD1. Germline V lookup: CDR1 LNHDA, CDR2 SQIVND (reference sequence). CDR3 length equals 15 residues. V was pared by 5 bases and J by 3 bases, with 8 bases of the junction left unmatched. The CDR3 coding sequence is TGTGCCAGTAGTCCAGCCCAGGGGGCTTACTATGGCTACACCTTC. Protein: CASSPAQGAYYGYTF.

The V and J genes are TRBV2 and TRBJ2-1; the D is unclear. This CDR3 comprises 10 residues. The germline gives CDR1 SNHLY, CDR2 FYNNEI. V was pared by 8 bases and J by 9 bases, with 8 bases between. CDR3 nucleotides: TGTGCCAGCCAAGAGGTTGAGCAGTTCTTC. This gives the protein CASQEVEQFF. The whole variable domain, filled in from reference TRBV2 and TRBJ2-1, reads EPEVTQTPSHQVTQMGQEVILRCVPISNHLYFYWYRQILGQKVEFLVSFYNNEISEKSEIFDDQFSVERPDGSNFTLKIRSTKLEDSAMYFCASQEVEQFFGPGTRLTVL.

This clone appeared once. V is TRBV11-2 and J is TRBJ2-1; D gene uncertain. The CDR3 runs 19 residues. Trimming took 5 bases from V and 2 from J, leaving 25 bases between them. Germline V gene sequence: CDR1 SGHAT, CDR2 FQNNGV. The CDR3 DNA reads TGTGCCAGCAGCCCCAACGCCGGCCTCTGGACGGTTCCCTACAATGAGCAGTTCTTC. It yields the protein CASSPNAGLWTVPYNEQFF.

V and J are TRBV5-8 and TRBJ1-2; D perhaps matches TRBD1 (6 bases). V gave up 2 bases and J gave up 13 bases, with 15 bases separating them. The length of the CDR3 is 12 residues. Per germline, CDR1 SGHTS and CDR2 YDEGEE. The CDR3 here is CASSLYNRACTF. CDR3 DNA: TGTGCCAGCAGCTTATATAACAGGGCGTGCACCTTC. Based on the CDR3 plus reference TRBV5-8 and TRBJ1-2, the full variable domain is EAGVTQSPTHLIKTRGQQATLRCSPISGHTSVYWYQQALGLGLQFLLWYDEGEERNRGNFPPRFSGRQFPNYSSELNVNALELEDSALYLCASSLYNRACTFGSGTRLTVV.

This chain links TRBV29-1 with TRBJ2-3; possibly TRBD1 for D (5 bases). This CDR3 comprises 12 residues. In germline, CDR1 is SQVTM, CDR2 ANQGSEA. CDR3 coding DNA: TGCAGAGTACTCGACAGCGCAGATACGCAGTATTTT. It codes for CRVLDSADTQYF.

The chain has TRBV5-1 and TRBJ1-5, with D uncertain. Germline CDR1 reads SGHRS; CDR2 reads YFSETQ. This CDR3 has 15 residues. V was clipped by 1 base and J by 2 bases, with 10 bases between them. DNA for the CDR3: TGCGCCAGCAGCTTGCTAGGGTTGGGCAATCAGCCCCAGCATTTT. Protein sequence: CASSLLGLGNQPQHF.